The 16 T cell receptor beta chains given below trace back to one sample, sequenced in a study of vaccination and CD4 T cells after COVID-19. Indicated treatment: approximately 11-day PBMC culture with coronavirus spike peptide pools or control peptides (ViraFEST assay). Sequencing of the DNA from cultured CD4+ T cells was carried out with the Oncomine TCR Beta short-read assay. TCRdb ran MiXCR on the PCR reads and lists one entry per CDR3 protein. The repertoire holds 10,000 to 15,000 distinct CDR3 sequences, with less than 75% as singletons. Antigens for these TCRs are unknown. The sample was CD4+ T cells from blood, cultured in vitro. The source of these receptors is a human donor who had recovered from COVID-19.

The CDR3: CSAKGQGDQGEQYF. CDR3 coding DNA: TGCAGTGCCAAAGGACAGGGGGACCAGGGGGAGCAGTACTTC. V gene TRBV20-1 combines with J gene TRBJ2-7, with TRBD1 matching 10 bases. The germline CDR1 and CDR2 sequences are DFQATT and SNEGSKA (reference sequence). The CDR3 loop spans 14 amino acids. The J segment lost 7 bases and the V segment lost 6 bases, leaving 12 bases of the junction unmatched.

This clonotype was observed a handful of times. V usage is TRBV20-1 and J usage is TRBJ1-3; TRBD1 aligns across 11 bases. Per germline, CDR1 DFQATT and CDR2 SNEGSKA (reference sequence). The CDR3 has 18 amino acids. Losses at the gene ends were 0 bases for V and 0 bases for J; bases not matched to a gene: 7. CDR3 loop: CSARDPRTGGNSGNTIYF. CDR3 nucleotides: TGCAGTGCTAGAGATCCCCGGACAGGGGGCAACTCTGGAAACACCATATATTTT.

The V gene is TRBV20-1, the J gene TRBJ1-6, with 9 bases aligning to TRBD1. CDR1 is DFQATT and CDR2 is SNEGSKA in the germline V gene (reference sequence). This CDR3 is 15 amino acids long. V lost 7 bases and J lost 6; bases outside the gene matches: 10. In DNA, the CDR3 is TGCAGTGTACGGACAGGGGTATACCCTAATTCACCCCTCCACTTT. Its translation is CSVRTGVYPNSPLHF.

The V gene is TRBV12-3 or TRBV12-4, the J gene TRBJ1-2, with D perhaps TRBD1 (5 bases). V lost 3 bases to trimming and J lost 6 bases, with 11 bases between them. The CDR3 length is 13 residues. The chain's CDR3 is CASSFIQGDGYTF. Written as DNA, the CDR3 is TGTGCCAGCAGTTTTATCCAGGGAGATGGCTACACCTTC.

The rearrangement uses TRBV10-1 and TRBJ2-7; 9 bases agree with TRBD2. The germline V gene encodes CDR1 WNHNN and CDR2 SYGVQD (reference sequence). The J segment lost 2 bases and the V segment lost 0 bases, leaving 5 bases of the junction unmatched. There are 16 residues in the CDR3. CDR3 bases: TGCGCCAGCAGTGAGTCGTCAGCTAGCGGGACCTACGAGCAGTACTTC. Translation: CASSESSASGTYEQYF.

V gene TRBV20-1 combines with J gene TRBJ1-5; tentative D call: TRBD1 (5 bases). Looked up from germline, CDR1 is DFQATT and CDR2 is SNEGSKA (reference sequence). Trimming took 2 bases from V and 2 from J, leaving 10 bases between them. The CDR3 length is 14 residues. The DNA for the CDR3 is TGCAGTGCTAGACAGGGTTGGGGCAATCAGCCCCAGCATTTT. The encoded protein is CSARQGWGNQPQHF.

Relative to its sample, this clonotype is large. The chain has TRBV2 and TRBJ1-6, with no clear D. The V end was cut by 7 bases, the J end by 4 bases, with 11 bases between. This CDR3 contains 14 residues. Germline V gene lookup returns CDR1 SNHLY and CDR2 FYNNEI. CDR3 residues: CASTPTGYNSPLHF. CDR3 bases: TGTGCCAGCACCCCGACTGGTTATAATTCACCCCTCCACTTT.

The chain is built from TRBV11-2 and TRBJ2-1, with D possibly TRBD2 on 6 matching bases. Trimming took 5 bases from V and 12 from J, leaving 26 bases between them. CDR1 is SGHAT and CDR2 is FQNNGV in the germline V gene. There are 16 residues in the CDR3. The CDR3 here is CASSPEGRRGPLWQFF. Written as DNA, the CDR3 is TGTGCCAGCAGCCCTGAAGGGAGGCGGGGCCCGCTGTGGCAGTTCTTC. The full variable domain, with the rest looked up from reference TRBV11-2 and TRBJ2-1, is EAGVAQSPRYKIIEKRQSVAFWCNPISGHATLYWYQQILGQGPKLLIQFQNNGVVDDSQLPKDRFSAERLKGVDSTLKIQPAKLEDSAVYLCASSPEGRRGPLWQFFGPGTRLTVL.

This clonotype was counted only a few times. The chain couples TRBV20-1 to TRBJ1-2, with D perhaps TRBD1 (6 bases). Germline loops: CDR1 DFQATT, CDR2 SNEGSKA (reference sequence). The CDR3 has 13 amino acids. V dropped 3 bases and J dropped 2 bases, with 10 bases sitting between them. CDR3 DNA sequence: TGCAGTGCTAGCCCGGACAGAAACTATGGCTACACCTTC. As protein: CSASPDRNYGYTF.

The chain has TRBV4-1 and TRBJ2-3; 7 bases match TRBD2. J lost 3 bases, V lost 2 bases, and 5 bases had no gene match. The length of the CDR3 is 15 residues. CDR1 MGHRA and CDR2 YSYEKL come from the germline V gene. This CDR3 reads CASSQQLAMTDTQYF. As DNA, the CDR3 is TGCGCCAGCAGCCAACAACTAGCGATGACAGATACGCAGTATTTT.

The rearrangement joins TRBV7-6 to TRBJ2-1, with a weak D call TRBD2 (5 bases). Germline CDR1 is SGHVS and CDR2 is FNYEAQ. V dropped 3 bases and J dropped 0 bases, with 15 bases sitting between them. The CDR3 is 17 residues long. The CDR3 DNA follows: TGTGCCAGCAGCTTGAGGGCTAGTCAAAGCTCCTACAATGAGCAGTTCTTC. Its protein product is CASSLRASQSSYNEQFF.

V gene TRBV10-3 combines with J gene TRBJ2-3, with D possibly matching TRBD1 (7 bases). The length of the CDR3 is 15 residues. V was pared by 6 bases and J by 0 bases, with 13 bases between. Germline loops: CDR1 ENHRY, CDR2 SYGVKD. Written as DNA, the CDR3 is TGTGCCATCAGGCCGACAGGGACTAGCACAGATACGCAGTATTTT. This codes for CAIRPTGTSTDTQYF.

This rearrangement joins TRBV19 to TRBJ2-3, with TRBD1 matching 8 bases. The germline V gene encodes CDR1 LNHDA and CDR2 SQIVND (reference sequence). The V and J ends lost 5 bases and 4 bases, in that order; junction bases with no gene match: 8. The CDR3 loop spans 15 amino acids. The CDR3 spells CASSPLRGRSDTQYF. Here the CDR3 DNA reads TGTGCCAGTAGTCCGCTCAGGGGGCGTTCAGATACGCAGTATTTT. The entire variable domain, with the rest obtained from reference TRBV19 and TRBJ2-3, is as follows: DGGITQSPKYLFRKEGQNVTLSCEQNLNHDAMYWYRQDPGQGLRLIYYSQIVNDFQKGDIAEGYSVSREKKESFPLTVTSAQKNPTAFYLCASSPLRGRSDTQYFGPGTRLTVL.

The rearrangement joins TRBV24-1 to TRBJ2-3; D is possibly TRBD1 (6 bases). This CDR3 comprises 15 residues. Germline V lookup: CDR1 KGHDR, CDR2 SFDVKD. V shed 9 bases and J shed 2 bases, with 17 bases lying between them. CDR3 DNA: TGTGCCACCTCATCCGTAGGACAGCTCACAGATACGCAGTATTTT. Residues: CATSSVGQLTDTQYF.

V usage is TRBV6-1 and J usage is TRBJ2-3, with 8 bases fitting TRBD2. The length of the CDR3 is 13 residues. Germline V CDR1 and CDR2: MNHNS, SASEGT. V lost 10 bases to trimming and J lost 0 bases; unmatched junction nucleotides: 3. CDR3 region: CATRGGSTDTQYF. The CDR3 nucleotides read TGTGCCACCCGGGGGGGAAGCACAGATACGCAGTATTTT.

This sequence joins TRBV19 and TRBJ1-5; weak D call: TRBD1 (6 bases). Trimming left V 6 bases short and J 0 bases short, with 18 bases between. CDR3 length: 17 amino acids. CDR1 and CDR2 (germline): LNHDA, SQIVND (reference sequence). CDR3 region: CASRITHGTYSNQPQHF. CDR3 DNA: TGTGCCAGTAGGATCACCCATGGGACATATAGCAATCAGCCCCAGCATTTT. Full variable domain (rest looked up from reference TRBV19 and TRBJ1-5): DGGITQSPKYLFRKEGQNVTLSCEQNLNHDAMYWYRQDPGQGLRLIYYSQIVNDFQKGDIAEGYSVSREKKESFPLTVTSAQKNPTAFYLCASRITHGTYSNQPQHFGDGTRLSIL.